These 14 T cell receptor beta chains share one sample of origin, sequenced in a study of T cells expressing NK-cell markers. TCRdb re-analyzed the 5' RACE reads; it lists each CDR3 protein once, without DNA. The sample has 140,000 or so distinct CDR3 sequences. The sequencing sample was made of blood T cells: a sorted CD56 or NKG2C T cell subset, CD4+ or CD8+ T cells, or bulk PBMC T cells (not recorded which). The source of these receptors is a man between 18 and 29 years old in good health.

This chain joins TRBV30 and TRBJ2-7. Germline V gene sequence: CDR1 GTSNPN, CDR2 SVGIG (reference sequence). This CDR3 region has 14 residues. The CDR3 sequence is CAWSRTGNPYEQYF.

The genes are TRBV28 and TRBJ2-7. Germline CDR1 reads MDHEN; CDR2 reads SYDVKM. The length of the CDR3 is 13 residues. The chain's CDR3 is CASSYRVSREQYF.

The V gene is TRBV20-1, the J gene TRBJ1-5. Germline V gene lookup returns CDR1 DFQATT and CDR2 SNEGSKA (reference sequence). This CDR3 has 17 amino acids. The CDR3 spells CSARSPGALYSNQPQHF.

The V call is TRBV7-6, the J call TRBJ2-2. Germline V gene data show CDR1 as SGHVS and CDR2 as FNYEAQ. CDR3 length: 16 residues. CDR3 sequence: CASSLAHWGNTGELFF.

The chain joins TRBV29-1 to TRBJ2-2; the TCRdb call, TRBD2, lacks DNA for checking. Germline CDR1 reads SQVTM; CDR2 reads ANQGSEA. The CDR3 is 14 amino acids. The CDR3 here is CSVATGTTIGELFF.

This chain joins TRBV6-5 and TRBJ2-3; TCRdb gives TRBD2 as the D gene, but with no DNA this cannot be confirmed. Germline-derived CDR1 and CDR2 are MNHEY and SVGAGI. This CDR3 has 18 residues. The CDR3 protein is CASSYQLPGLLSTDTQYF.

J is TRBJ1-2 and V is TRBV12-3 or TRBV12-4; TCRdb names TRBD1, which stays unverified in the absence of DNA. The CDR3 runs 14 residues. The CDR3: CASSLGGTAMGYTF.

The CDR3 spells CATGQGVNEQFF. This chain connects TRBV12-3 or TRBV12-4 to TRBJ2-1; as DNA is missing, the TRBD1 call by TCRdb cannot be tested. The CDR3 has 12 amino acids.

Measured by frequency, this clonotype is medium-sized. This chain links TRBV7-9 with TRBJ2-5. CDR1 is SEHNR and CDR2 is FQNEAQ in the germline V gene (reference sequence). CDR3 length: 11 residues. This CDR3 reads CASSFLETQYF.

V usage is TRBV7-6 and J usage is TRBJ2-1. The CDR3 covers 16 residues. The germline V gene encodes CDR1 SGHVS and CDR2 FNYEAQ. CDR3 sequence: CASSLVTLVLADEQFF.

The chain links TRBV3-1 to TRBJ2-7; TCRdb picks TRBD1, but there is no DNA to check that call. CDR1 is LGHDT, CDR2 YNNKEL, per germline (reference sequence). This CDR3 contains 14 residues. CDR3 protein: CASSPGTELYEQYF.

This chain links TRBV11-2 with TRBJ2-3; TCRdb lists TRBD2, though no DNA is available to test this call. Germline CDR1 and CDR2: SGHAT and FQNNGV. This CDR3 contains 21 residues. The CDR3 region is CASSFPTIAVTQAIWTDTQYF.

The chain carries TRBV9 and TRBJ1-2; there is no DNA to check the TCRdb D call of TRBD1. The CDR3 has 14 amino acids. Germline assignment: CDR1 SGDLS and CDR2 YYNGEE. CDR3 loop: CASSGPDKNYGYTF.

The chain joins TRBV18 to TRBJ2-1; TCRdb lists TRBD2, though no DNA is available to test this call. The CDR3 extends over 17 amino acids. The germline CDR1 and CDR2 sequences are KGHSH and LQKENI. CDR3 sequence: CASSPGTSGRTYNEQFF.